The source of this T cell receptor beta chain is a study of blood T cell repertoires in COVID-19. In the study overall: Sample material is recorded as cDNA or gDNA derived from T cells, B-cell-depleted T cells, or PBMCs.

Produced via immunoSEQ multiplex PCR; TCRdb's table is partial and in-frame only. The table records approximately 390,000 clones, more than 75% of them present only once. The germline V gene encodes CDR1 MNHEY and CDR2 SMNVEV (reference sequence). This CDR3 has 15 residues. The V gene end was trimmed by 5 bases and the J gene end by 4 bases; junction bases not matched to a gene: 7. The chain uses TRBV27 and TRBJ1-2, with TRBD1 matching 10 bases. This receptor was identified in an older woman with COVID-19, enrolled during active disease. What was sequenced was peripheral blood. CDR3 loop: CASSPDRGRSYGYTF. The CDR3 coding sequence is TGTGCCAGCAGTCCTGACAGGGGGCGAAGCTATGGCTACACCTTC.